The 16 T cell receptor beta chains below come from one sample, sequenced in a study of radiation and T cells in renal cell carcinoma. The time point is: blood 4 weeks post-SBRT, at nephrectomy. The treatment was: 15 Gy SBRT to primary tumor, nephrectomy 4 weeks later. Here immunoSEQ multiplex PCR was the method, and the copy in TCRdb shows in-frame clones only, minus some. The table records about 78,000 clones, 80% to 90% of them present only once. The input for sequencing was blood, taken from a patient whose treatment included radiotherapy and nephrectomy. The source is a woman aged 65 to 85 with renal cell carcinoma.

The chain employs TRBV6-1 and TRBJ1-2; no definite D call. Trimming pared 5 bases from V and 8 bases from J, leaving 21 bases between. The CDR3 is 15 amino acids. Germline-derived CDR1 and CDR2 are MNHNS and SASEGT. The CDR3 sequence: CASSLGRNLGWGYTF. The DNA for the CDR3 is TGTGCCAGCAGTTTAGGACGGAACCTGGGCTGGGGCTACACCTTC.

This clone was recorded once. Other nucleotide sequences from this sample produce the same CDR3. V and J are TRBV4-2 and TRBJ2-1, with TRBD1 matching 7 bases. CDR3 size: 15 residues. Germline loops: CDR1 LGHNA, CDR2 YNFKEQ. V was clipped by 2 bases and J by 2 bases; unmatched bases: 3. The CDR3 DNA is TGTGCCAGCAGCCAAAGGGGGCAAGCCTACAATGAGCAGTTCTTC. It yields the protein CASSQRGQAYNEQFF.

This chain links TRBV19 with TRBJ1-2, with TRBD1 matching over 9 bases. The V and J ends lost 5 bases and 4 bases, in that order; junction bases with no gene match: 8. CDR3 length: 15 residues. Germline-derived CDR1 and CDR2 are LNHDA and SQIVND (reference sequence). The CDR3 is CASSLRDRASYGYTF. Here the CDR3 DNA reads TGTGCCAGTAGTCTCAGGGACAGGGCATCCTATGGCTACACCTTC. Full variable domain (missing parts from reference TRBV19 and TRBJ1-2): DGGITQSPKYLFRKEGQNVTLSCEQNLNHDAMYWYRQDPGQGLRLIYYSQIVNDFQKGDIAEGYSVSREKKESFPLTVTSAQKNPTAFYLCASSLRDRASYGYTFGSGTRLTVV.

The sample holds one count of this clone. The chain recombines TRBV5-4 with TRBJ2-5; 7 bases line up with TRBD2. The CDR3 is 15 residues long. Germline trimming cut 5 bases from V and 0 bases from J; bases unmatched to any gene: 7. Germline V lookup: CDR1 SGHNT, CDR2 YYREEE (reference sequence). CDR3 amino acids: CASRGAGRYQETQYF. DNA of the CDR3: TGTGCCAGCAGGGGAGCGGGGAGGTACCAAGAGACCCAGTACTTC. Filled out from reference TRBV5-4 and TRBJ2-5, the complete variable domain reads ETGVTQSPTHLIKTRGQQVTLRCSSQSGHNTVSWYQQALGQGPQFIFQYYREEENGRGNFPPRFSGLQFPNYSSELNVNALELDDSALYLCASRGAGRYQETQYFGPGTRLLVL.

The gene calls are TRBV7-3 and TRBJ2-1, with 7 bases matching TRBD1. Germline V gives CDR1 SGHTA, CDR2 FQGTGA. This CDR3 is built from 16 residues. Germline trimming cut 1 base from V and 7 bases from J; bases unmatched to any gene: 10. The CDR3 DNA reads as TGTGCCAGCAGCTTAAGGGGGACAGCCACGCTTAATGAGCAGTTCTTC. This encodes CASSLRGTATLNEQFF.

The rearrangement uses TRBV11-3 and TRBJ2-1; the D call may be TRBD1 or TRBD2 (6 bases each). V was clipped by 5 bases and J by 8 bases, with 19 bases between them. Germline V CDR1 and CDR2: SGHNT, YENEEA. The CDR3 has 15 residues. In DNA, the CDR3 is TGTGCCAGCAGCAGGTCATTGGGGGGCGGTGATGAGCAGTTCTTC. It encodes CASSRSLGGGDEQFF.

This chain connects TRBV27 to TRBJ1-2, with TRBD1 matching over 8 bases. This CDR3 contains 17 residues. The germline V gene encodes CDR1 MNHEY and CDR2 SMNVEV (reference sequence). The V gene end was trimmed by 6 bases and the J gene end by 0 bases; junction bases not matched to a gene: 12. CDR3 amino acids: CASRPDRGPQANYGYTF. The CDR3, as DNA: TGTGCCAGCAGGCCCGACAGGGGCCCTCAAGCTAACTATGGCTACACCTTC.

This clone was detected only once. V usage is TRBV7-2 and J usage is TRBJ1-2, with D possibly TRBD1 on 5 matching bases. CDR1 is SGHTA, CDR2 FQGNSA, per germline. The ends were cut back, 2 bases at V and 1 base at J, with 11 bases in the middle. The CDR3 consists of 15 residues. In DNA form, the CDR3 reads TGTGCCAGCAGCTTAAATCGGGACGGTAACTATGGCTACACCTTC. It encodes CASSLNRDGNYGYTF.

The CDR3 DNA is TGTGCCTGGAGTACAAAGACGTCTCAGCCCCAGCATTTT. As protein: CAWSTKTSQPQHF. V and J are TRBV30 and TRBJ1-5; D not certain. Germline assignment: CDR1 GTSNPN and CDR2 SVGIG (reference sequence). CDR3 length: 13 residues. V gave up 2 bases and J gave up 6 bases, with 11 bases separating them.

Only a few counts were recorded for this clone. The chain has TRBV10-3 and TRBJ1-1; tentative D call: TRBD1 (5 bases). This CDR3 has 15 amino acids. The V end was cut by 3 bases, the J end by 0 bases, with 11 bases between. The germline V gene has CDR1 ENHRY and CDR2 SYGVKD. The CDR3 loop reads CAISDLGGMNTEAFF. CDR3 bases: TGTGCCATCAGTGATCTTGGGGGGATGAACACTGAAGCTTTCTTT.

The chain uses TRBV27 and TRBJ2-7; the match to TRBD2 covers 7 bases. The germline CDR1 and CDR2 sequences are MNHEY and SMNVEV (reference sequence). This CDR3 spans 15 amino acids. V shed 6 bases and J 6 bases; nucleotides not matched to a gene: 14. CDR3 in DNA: TGTGCCAGCAGAAGAAGCGGGTCGAGGGAGGGCGAGCAGTACTTC. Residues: CASRRSGSREGEQYF.

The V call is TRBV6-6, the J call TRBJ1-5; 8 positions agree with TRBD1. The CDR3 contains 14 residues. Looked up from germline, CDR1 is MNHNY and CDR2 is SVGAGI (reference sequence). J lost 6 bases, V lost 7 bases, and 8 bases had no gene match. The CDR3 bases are TGTGCCAGCACCTGGACAGGGCGGACTCAGCCCCAGCATTTT. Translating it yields CASTWTGRTQPQHF.

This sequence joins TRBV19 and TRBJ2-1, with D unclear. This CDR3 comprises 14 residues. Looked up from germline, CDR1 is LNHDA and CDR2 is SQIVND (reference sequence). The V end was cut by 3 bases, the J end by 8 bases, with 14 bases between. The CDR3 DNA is TGTGCCAGTAGTATTCGGTCGGTTTTGGATGAGCAGTTCTTC. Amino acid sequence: CASSIRSVLDEQFF.

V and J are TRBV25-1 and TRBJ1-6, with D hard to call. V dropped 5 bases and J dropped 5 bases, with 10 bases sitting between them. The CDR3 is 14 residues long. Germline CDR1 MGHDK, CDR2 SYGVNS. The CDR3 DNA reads TGTGCCAGCAGTCAAATGGGTAATAATTCACCCCTCCACTTT. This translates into CASSQMGNNSPLHF.

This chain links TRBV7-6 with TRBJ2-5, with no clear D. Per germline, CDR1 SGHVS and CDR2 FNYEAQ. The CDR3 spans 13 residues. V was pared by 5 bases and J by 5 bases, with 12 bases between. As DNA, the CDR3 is TGTGCCAGCAGCCGAGGTCGGCACGAGACCCAGTACTTC. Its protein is CASSRGRHETQYF.

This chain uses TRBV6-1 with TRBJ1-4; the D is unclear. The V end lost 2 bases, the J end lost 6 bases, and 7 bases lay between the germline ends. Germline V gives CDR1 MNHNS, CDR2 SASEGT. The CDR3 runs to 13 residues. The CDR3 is CASSESGYEKLFF. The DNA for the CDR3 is TGTGCCAGCAGTGAAAGCGGATATGAAAAACTGTTTTTT.